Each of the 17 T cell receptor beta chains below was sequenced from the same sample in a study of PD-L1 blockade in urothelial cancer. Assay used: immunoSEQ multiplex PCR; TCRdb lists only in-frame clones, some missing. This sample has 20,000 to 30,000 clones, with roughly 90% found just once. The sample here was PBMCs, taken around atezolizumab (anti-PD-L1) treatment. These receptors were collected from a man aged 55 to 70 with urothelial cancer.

For the CDR3, the DNA is TGTGCCAGCAGCCCCGGACAGGGGGCTAACTATGGCTACACCTTC. It yields the protein CASSPGQGANYGYTF. The chain has TRBV4-2 and TRBJ1-2; 10 positions agree with TRBD1. From germline, CDR1 is LGHNA and CDR2 YNFKEQ. There are 15 residues in the CDR3. With 4 bases clipped from V and 0 bases from J, the junction kept 2 bases outside the gene matches.

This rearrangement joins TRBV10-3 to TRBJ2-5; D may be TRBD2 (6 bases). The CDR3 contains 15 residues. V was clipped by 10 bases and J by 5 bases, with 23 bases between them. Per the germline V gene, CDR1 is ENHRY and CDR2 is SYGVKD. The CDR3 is CATRGTRVEVETQYF. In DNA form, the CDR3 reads TGTGCCACCCGCGGGACCCGGGTAGAGGTGGAGACCCAGTACTTC.

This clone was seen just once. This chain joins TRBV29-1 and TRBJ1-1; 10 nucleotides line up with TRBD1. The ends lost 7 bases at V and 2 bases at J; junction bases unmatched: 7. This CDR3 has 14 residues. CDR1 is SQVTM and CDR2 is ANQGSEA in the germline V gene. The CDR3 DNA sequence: TGCAGCGGGACCGGGACAGGGGTTAACACTGAAGCTTTCTTT. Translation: CSGTGTGVNTEAFF.

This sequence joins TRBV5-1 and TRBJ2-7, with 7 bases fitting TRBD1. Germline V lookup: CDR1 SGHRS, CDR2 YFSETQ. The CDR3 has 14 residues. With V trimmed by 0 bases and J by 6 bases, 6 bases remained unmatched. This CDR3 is CASSLVQGTGEQYF. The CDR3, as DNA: TGCGCCAGCAGCTTGGTACAGGGGACCGGCGAGCAGTACTTC.

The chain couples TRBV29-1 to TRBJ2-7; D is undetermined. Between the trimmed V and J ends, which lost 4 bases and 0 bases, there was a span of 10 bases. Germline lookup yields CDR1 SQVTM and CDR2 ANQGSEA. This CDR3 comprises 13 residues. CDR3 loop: CSVGHLLSYEQYF. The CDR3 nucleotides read TGCAGCGTTGGTCACCTACTCTCCTACGAGCAGTACTTC.

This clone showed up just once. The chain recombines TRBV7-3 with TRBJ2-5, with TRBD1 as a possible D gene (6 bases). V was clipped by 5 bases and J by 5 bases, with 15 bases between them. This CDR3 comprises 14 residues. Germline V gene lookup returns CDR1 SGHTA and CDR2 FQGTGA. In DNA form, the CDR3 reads TGTGCCAGCAGCCCACAGGGTACTGGGGAGACCCAGTACTTC. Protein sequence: CASSPQGTGETQYF.

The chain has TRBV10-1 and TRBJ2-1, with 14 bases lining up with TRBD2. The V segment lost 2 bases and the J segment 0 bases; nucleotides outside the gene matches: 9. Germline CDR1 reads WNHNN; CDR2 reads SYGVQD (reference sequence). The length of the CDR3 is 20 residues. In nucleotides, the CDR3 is TGCGCCAGCAGTGAGCCCCAGGGACTAGCGGGGGAGACCTCCTACAATGAGCAGTTCTTC. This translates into CASSEPQGLAGETSYNEQFF.

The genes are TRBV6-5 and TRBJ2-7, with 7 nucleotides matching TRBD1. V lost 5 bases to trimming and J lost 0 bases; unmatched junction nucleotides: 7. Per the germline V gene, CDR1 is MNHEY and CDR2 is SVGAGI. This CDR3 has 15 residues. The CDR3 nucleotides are TGTGCCAGCAGTGCCCCCGGGACAGTCTCCTACGAGCAGTACTTC. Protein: CASSAPGTVSYEQYF.

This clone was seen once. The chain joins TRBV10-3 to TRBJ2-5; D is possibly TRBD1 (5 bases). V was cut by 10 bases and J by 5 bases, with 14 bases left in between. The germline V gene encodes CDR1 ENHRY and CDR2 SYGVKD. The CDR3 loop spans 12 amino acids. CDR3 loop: CATGAPFETQYF. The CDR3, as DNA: TGTGCCACTGGGGCCCCGTTTGAGACCCAGTACTTC.

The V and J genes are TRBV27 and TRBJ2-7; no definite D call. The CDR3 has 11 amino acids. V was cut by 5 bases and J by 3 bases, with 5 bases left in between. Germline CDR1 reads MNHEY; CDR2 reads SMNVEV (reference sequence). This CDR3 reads CASSPNYEQYF. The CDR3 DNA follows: TGTGCCAGCAGTCCTAACTACGAGCAGTACTTC.

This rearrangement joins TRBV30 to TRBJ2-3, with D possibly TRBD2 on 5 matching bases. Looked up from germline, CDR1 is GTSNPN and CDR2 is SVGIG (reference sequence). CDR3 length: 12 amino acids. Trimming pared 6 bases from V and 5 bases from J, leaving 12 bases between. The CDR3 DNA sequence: TGTGCCTGTCTAGAGGGCCGAGATACGCAGTATTTT. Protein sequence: CACLEGRDTQYF.

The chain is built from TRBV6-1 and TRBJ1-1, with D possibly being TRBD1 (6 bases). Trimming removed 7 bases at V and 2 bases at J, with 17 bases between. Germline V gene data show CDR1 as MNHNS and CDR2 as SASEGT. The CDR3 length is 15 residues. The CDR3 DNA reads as TGTGCCAGCAAATCTCGGCAGGGGATAAACACTGAAGCTTTCTTT. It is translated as CASKSRQGINTEAFF.

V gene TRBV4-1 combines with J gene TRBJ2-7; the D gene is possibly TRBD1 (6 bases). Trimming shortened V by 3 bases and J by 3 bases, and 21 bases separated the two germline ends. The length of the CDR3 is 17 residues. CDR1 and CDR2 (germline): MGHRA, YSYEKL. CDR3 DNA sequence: TGCGCCAGCAGCCAGGGGGAGTGGGCAGGGGACGACTACGAGCAGTACTTC. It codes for CASSQGEWAGDDYEQYF.

In DNA, the CDR3 is TGTGCCAGCAGCCCTGGGACAGGGCCCTACGAGCAGTACTTC. Translated, it gives CASSPGTGPYEQYF. The rearrangement links TRBV9 to TRBJ2-7; 9 bases are shared with TRBD1. CDR1 is SGDLS, CDR2 YYNGEE, per germline. The CDR3 sequence is 14 residues long. V lost 4 bases to trimming and J lost 2 bases; unmatched junction nucleotides: 4.

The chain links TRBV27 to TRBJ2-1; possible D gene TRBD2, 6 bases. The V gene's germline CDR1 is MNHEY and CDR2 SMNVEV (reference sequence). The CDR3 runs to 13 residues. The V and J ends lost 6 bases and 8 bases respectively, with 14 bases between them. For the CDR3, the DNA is TGTGCCAGCAGGCCGGAGGGCCAGGATGAGCAGTTCTTC. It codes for CASRPEGQDEQFF.

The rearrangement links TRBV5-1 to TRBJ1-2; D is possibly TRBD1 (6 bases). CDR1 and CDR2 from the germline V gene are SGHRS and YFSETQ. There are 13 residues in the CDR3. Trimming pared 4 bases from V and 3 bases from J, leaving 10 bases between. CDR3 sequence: CASSPRTDYGYTF. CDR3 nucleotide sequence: TGCGCCAGCAGCCCTCGGACAGACTATGGCTACACCTTC.

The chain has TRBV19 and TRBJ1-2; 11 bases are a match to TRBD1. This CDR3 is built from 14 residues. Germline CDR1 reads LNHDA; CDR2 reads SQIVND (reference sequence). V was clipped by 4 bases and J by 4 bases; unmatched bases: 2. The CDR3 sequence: CASSTGTGGYGYTF. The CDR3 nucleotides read TGTGCCAGTAGTACCGGGACAGGGGGCTATGGCTACACCTTC. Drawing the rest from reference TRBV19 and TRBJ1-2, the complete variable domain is DGGITQSPKYLFRKEGQNVTLSCEQNLNHDAMYWYRQDPGQGLRLIYYSQIVNDFQKGDIAEGYSVSREKKESFPLTVTSAQKNPTAFYLCASSTGTGGYGYTFGSGTRLTVV.